This T cell receptor beta chain was recorded in a study of identical twins. Every donor was a healthy Caucasian. TCRdb re-analysed the 5' RACE reads in MiXCR, keeping a single row per CDR3 protein. The sample has more than 1.5 million distinct CDR3 sequences; 32% are singletons. Notes on the study in general: Invariant populations such as MAIT and iNKT cells could partly muddle zero-insertion analyses.

In the case of this clonotype: Its antigen is undetermined. The junction departs from germline at one end; a sequencing error may be responsible.

Sequenced sample: cord blood. The source of this sequence is a newborn girl in good health.

The CDR3 DNA reads TGCTCCAGCAGCTTCGGCAGAGATAATTCACCCCTCCACTTT. Translating it yields CSSSFGRDNSPLHF. This rearrangement joins TRBV5-1 to TRBJ1-6, with unresolved D. The CDR3 is made up of 14 amino acids. Germline V lookup: CDR1 SGHRS, CDR2 YFSETQ.